This T cell receptor beta chain was sequenced in a study of blood T cell repertoires in COVID-19. Study summary: PBMCs, B-cell-depleted T cells, or T cells provided the cDNA or gDNA that made up the material.

Measured with immunoSEQ multiplex PCR; TCRdb has only the in-frame clones, and not every one. The table lists about 82,000 clones, 82% of them singletons. The germline gives CDR1 SGHRS, CDR2 YFSETQ. The CDR3 totals 17 residues. The V gene lost 4 bases and the J gene lost 0 bases, with 18 bases spanning the gap. The chain combines TRBV5-1 with TRBJ2-3, with a possible D match to TRBD2 (7 bases). The clonotype comes from a man in his fifties or sixties with active or convalescent COVID-19. The sequenced sample was peripheral blood. This CDR3 reads CASSPSGGRASTDTQYF. The CDR3 DNA is TGCGCCAGCAGCCCCTCCGGGGGGCGGGCGAGCACAGATACGCAGTATTTT.